This T cell receptor beta chain was sequenced for a study of T cell responses to AZD1222 COVID-19 vaccine. Using immunoSEQ multiplex PCR, the repertoire was profiled, and TCRdb retains in-frame clones only, with some absent. The table has some 120,000 clones, around 90% seen once; the top ten hold around 5.3%. The CDR3 runs 14 residues. The germline gives CDR1 LNHDA, CDR2 SQIVND (reference sequence). The V gene end was trimmed by 3 bases and the J gene end by 2 bases; junction bases not matched to a gene: 1. The chain joins TRBV19 to TRBJ1-5, with TRBD1 matching 7 bases. Sequences were derived from peripheral blood, sampled 28 days after the second AZD1222 dose. This sequence was found in an adult who received the AZD1222 COVID-19 vaccine. The CDR3 protein is CASSITGGNQPQHF. The CDR3 DNA sequence: TGTGCCAGTAGTATTACAGGGGGCAATCAGCCCCAGCATTTT.